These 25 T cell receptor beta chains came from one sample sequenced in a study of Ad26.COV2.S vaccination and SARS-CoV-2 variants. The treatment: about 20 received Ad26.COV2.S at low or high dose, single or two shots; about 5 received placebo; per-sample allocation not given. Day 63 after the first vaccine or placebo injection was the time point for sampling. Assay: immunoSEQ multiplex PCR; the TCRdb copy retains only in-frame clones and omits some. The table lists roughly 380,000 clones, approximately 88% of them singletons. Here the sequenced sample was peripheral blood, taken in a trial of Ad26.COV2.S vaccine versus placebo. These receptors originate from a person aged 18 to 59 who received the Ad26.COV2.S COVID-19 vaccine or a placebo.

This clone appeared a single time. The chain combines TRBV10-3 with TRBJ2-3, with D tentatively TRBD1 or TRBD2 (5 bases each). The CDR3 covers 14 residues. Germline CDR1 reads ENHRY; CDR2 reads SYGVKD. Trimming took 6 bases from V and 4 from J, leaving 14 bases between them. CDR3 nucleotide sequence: TGTGCCATCAGCCCTGGGGGTGGGCCAGATACGCAGTATTTT. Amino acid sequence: CAISPGGGPDTQYF.

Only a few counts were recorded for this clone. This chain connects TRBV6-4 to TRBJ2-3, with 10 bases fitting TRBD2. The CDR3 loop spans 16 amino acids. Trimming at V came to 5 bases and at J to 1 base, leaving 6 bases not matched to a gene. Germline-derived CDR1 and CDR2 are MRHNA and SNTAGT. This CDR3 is CASSSSSGGGTDTQYF. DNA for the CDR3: TGTGCCAGCAGTTCCTCAAGCGGGGGGGGCACAGATACGCAGTATTTT.

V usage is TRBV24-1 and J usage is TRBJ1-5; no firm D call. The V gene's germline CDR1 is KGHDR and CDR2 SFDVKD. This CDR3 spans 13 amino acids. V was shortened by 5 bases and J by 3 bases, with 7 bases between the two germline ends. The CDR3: CATSGAVNQPQHF. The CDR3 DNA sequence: TGTGCCACCAGTGGGGCCGTCAATCAGCCCCAGCATTTT.

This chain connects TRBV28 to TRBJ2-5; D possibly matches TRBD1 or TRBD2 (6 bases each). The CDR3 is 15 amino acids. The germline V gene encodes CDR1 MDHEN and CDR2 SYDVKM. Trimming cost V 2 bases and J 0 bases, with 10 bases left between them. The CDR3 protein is CASSLRGVDQETQYF. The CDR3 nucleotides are TGTGCCAGCAGTTTAAGGGGGGTAGACCAAGAGACCCAGTACTTC.

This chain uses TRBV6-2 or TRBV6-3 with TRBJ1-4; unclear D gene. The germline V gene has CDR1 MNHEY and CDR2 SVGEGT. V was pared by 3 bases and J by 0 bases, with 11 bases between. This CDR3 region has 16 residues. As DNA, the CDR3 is TGTGCCAGCAGTTATTACCCGTGGGCAACTAATGAAAAACTGTTTTTT. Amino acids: CASSYYPWATNEKLFF.

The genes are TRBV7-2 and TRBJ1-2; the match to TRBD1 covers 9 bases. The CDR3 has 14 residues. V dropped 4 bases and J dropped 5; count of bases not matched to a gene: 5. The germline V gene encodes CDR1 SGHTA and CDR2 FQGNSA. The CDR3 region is CASSYDRGWYGYTF. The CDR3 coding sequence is TGTGCCAGCAGCTATGACAGGGGGTGGTATGGCTACACCTTC. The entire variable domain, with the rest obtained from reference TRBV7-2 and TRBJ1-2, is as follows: GAGVSQSPSNKVTEKGKDVELRCDPISGHTALYWYRQSLGQGLEFLIYFQGNSAPDKSGLPSDRFSAERTGGSVSTLTIQRTQQEDSAVYLCASSYDRGWYGYTFGSGTRLTVV.

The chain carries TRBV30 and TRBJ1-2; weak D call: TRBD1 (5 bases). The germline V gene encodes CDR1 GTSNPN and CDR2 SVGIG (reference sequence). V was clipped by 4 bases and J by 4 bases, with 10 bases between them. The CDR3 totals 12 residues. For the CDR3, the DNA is TGTGCCTGGACGGGGGGGATCTATGGCTACACCTTC. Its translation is CAWTGGIYGYTF. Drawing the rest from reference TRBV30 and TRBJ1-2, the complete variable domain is SQTIHQWPATLVQPVGSPLSLECTVEGTSNPNLYWYRQAAGRGLQLLFYSVGIGQISSEVPQNLSASRPQDRQFILSSKKLLLSDSGFYLCAWTGGIYGYTFGSGTRLTVV.

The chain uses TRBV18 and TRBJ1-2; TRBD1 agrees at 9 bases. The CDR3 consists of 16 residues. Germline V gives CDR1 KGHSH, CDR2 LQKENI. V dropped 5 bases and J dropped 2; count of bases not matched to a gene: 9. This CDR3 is CASSSNPGTGNYGYTF. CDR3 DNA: TGTGCCAGCTCATCAAACCCCGGGACAGGGAACTATGGCTACACCTTC.

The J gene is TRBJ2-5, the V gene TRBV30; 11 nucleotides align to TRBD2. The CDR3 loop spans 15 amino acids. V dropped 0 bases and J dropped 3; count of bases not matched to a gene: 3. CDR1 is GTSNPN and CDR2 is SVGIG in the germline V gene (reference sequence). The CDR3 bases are TGTGCCTGGAGTGTTAGCGGGGGGGCCAAAGAGACCCAGTACTTC. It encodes CAWSVSGGAKETQYF.

Written as DNA, the CDR3 is TGTGCCAGCAGCGGGGACGAGGGAGTAGGGGAGACCCAGTACTTC. Translating it yields CASSGDEGVGETQYF. The chain couples TRBV9 to TRBJ2-5; either TRBD1 or TRBD2 may fit D (5 bases each). Trimming left V 3 bases short and J 5 bases short, with 17 bases between. Germline assignment: CDR1 SGDLS and CDR2 YYNGEE. This CDR3 contains 15 residues.

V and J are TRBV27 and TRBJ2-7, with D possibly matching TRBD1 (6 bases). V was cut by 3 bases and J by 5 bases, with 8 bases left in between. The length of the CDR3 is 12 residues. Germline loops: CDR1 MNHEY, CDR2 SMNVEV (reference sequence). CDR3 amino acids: CASSFTGNEQYF. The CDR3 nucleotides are TGTGCCAGCAGTTTCACAGGGAACGAGCAGTACTTC.

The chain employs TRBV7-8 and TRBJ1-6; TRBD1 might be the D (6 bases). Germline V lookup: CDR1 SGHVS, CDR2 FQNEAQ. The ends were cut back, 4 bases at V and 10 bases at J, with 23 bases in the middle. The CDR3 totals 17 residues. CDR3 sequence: CASSSRTQTGSTSPLHF. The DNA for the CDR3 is TGTGCCAGCAGCTCAAGAACCCAGACAGGTTCTACCTCACCCCTCCACTTT.

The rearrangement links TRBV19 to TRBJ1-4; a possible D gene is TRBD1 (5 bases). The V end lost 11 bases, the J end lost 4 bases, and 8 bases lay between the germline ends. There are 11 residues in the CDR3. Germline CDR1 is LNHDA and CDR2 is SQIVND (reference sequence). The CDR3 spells CAWQGNEKLFF. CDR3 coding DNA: TGTGCCTGGCAGGGTAATGAAAAACTGTTTTTT.

CDR3 protein: CAISESATGVSAEQFF. The CDR3 DNA reads as TGTGCCATCAGTGAGTCAGCGACAGGGGTTTCAGCTGAGCAGTTCTTC. The gene calls are TRBV10-3 and TRBJ2-1, with 8 bases that match TRBD1. CDR1 ENHRY and CDR2 SYGVKD come from the germline V gene. The CDR3 is 16 residues long. Trimming cost V 0 bases and J 9 bases; bases outside gene matches: 10.

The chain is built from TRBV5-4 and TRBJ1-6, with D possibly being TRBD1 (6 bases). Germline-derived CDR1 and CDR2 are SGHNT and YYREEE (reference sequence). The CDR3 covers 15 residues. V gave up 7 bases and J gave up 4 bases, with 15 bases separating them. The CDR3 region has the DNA TGTGCCAGCGGATCAGGGGCTTCTTATAATTCACCCCTCCACTTT. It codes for CASGSGASYNSPLHF.

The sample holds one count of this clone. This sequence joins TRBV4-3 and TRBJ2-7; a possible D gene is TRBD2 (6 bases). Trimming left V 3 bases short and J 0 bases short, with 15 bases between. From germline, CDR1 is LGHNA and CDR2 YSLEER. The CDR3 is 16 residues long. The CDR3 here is CASSHTPGTGSYEQYF. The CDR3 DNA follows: TGCGCCAGCAGCCATACCCCCGGGACTGGCTCCTACGAGCAGTACTTC.

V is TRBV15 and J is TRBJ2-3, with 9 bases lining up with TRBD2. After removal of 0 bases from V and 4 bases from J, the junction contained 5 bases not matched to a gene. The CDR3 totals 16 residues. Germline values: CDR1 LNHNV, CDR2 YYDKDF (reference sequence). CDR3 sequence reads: CATSRDLAGWPDTQYF. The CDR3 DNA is TGTGCCACCAGCAGAGATCTAGCGGGGTGGCCAGATACGCAGTATTTT.

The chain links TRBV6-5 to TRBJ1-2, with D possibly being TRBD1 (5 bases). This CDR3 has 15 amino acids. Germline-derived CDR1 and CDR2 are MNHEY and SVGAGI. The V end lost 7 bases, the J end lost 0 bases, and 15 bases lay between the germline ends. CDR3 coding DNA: TGTGCCAGCACCAGAGGGGCACTCGCTAACTATGGCTACACCTTC. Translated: CASTRGALANYGYTF.

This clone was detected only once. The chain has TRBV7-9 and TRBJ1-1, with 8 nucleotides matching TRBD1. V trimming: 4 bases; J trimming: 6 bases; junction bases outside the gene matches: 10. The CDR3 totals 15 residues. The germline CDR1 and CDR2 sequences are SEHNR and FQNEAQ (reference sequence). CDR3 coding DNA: TGTGCCAGCAGCTATAACTCGGGACAGGTGCCTGAAGCTTTCTTT. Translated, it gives CASSYNSGQVPEAFF.

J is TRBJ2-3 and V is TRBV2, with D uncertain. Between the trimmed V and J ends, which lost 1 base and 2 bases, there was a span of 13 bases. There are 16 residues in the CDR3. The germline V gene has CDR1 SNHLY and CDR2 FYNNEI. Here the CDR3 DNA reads TGTGCCAGCAGTGAAGGACATTGGGAATTCACAGATACGCAGTATTTT. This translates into CASSEGHWEFTDTQYF. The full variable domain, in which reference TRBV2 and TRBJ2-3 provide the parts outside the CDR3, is EPEVTQTPSHQVTQMGQEVILRCVPISNHLYFYWYRQILGQKVEFLVSFYNNEISEKSEIFDDQFSVERPDGSNFTLKIRSTKLEDSAMYFCASSEGHWEFTDTQYFGPGTRLTVL.

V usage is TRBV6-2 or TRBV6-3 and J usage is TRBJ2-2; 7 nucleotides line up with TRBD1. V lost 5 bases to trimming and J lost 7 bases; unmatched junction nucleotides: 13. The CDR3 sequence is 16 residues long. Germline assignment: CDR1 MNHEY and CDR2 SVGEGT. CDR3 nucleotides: TGTGCCAGCAGTCGCTATCAGGGCAGGGGGAACGGGGAGCTGTTTTTT. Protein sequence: CASSRYQGRGNGELFF.

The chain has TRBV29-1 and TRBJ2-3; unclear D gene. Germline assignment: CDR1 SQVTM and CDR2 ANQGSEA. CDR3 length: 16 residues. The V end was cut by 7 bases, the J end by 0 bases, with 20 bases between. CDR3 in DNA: TGCAGCGCCCACCTGGTTGGTCAAACTAGCACAGATACGCAGTATTTT. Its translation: CSAHLVGQTSTDTQYF.

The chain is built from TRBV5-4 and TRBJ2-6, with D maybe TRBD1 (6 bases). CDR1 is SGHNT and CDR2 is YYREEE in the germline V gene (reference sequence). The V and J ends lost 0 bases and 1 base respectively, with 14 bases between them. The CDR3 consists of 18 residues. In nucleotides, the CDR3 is TGTGCCAGCAGCTTGGGACGGACAGTGTATTCTGGGGCCAACGTCCTGACTTTC. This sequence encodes CASSLGRTVYSGANVLTF.

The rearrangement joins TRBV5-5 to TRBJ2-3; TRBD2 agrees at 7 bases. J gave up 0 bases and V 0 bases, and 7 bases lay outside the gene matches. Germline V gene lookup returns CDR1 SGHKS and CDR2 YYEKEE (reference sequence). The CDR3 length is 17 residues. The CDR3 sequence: CASSLGRRGTSTDTQYF. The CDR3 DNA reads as TGTGCCAGCAGCTTGGGCAGGCGGGGGACTAGCACAGATACGCAGTATTTT.

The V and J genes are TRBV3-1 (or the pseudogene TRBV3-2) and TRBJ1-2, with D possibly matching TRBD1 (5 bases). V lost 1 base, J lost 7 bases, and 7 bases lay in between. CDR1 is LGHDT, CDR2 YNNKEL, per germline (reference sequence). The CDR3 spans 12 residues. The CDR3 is CASSQGGFGYTF. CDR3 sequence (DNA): TGTGCCAGCAGCCAAGGGGGGTTTGGCTACACCTTC.